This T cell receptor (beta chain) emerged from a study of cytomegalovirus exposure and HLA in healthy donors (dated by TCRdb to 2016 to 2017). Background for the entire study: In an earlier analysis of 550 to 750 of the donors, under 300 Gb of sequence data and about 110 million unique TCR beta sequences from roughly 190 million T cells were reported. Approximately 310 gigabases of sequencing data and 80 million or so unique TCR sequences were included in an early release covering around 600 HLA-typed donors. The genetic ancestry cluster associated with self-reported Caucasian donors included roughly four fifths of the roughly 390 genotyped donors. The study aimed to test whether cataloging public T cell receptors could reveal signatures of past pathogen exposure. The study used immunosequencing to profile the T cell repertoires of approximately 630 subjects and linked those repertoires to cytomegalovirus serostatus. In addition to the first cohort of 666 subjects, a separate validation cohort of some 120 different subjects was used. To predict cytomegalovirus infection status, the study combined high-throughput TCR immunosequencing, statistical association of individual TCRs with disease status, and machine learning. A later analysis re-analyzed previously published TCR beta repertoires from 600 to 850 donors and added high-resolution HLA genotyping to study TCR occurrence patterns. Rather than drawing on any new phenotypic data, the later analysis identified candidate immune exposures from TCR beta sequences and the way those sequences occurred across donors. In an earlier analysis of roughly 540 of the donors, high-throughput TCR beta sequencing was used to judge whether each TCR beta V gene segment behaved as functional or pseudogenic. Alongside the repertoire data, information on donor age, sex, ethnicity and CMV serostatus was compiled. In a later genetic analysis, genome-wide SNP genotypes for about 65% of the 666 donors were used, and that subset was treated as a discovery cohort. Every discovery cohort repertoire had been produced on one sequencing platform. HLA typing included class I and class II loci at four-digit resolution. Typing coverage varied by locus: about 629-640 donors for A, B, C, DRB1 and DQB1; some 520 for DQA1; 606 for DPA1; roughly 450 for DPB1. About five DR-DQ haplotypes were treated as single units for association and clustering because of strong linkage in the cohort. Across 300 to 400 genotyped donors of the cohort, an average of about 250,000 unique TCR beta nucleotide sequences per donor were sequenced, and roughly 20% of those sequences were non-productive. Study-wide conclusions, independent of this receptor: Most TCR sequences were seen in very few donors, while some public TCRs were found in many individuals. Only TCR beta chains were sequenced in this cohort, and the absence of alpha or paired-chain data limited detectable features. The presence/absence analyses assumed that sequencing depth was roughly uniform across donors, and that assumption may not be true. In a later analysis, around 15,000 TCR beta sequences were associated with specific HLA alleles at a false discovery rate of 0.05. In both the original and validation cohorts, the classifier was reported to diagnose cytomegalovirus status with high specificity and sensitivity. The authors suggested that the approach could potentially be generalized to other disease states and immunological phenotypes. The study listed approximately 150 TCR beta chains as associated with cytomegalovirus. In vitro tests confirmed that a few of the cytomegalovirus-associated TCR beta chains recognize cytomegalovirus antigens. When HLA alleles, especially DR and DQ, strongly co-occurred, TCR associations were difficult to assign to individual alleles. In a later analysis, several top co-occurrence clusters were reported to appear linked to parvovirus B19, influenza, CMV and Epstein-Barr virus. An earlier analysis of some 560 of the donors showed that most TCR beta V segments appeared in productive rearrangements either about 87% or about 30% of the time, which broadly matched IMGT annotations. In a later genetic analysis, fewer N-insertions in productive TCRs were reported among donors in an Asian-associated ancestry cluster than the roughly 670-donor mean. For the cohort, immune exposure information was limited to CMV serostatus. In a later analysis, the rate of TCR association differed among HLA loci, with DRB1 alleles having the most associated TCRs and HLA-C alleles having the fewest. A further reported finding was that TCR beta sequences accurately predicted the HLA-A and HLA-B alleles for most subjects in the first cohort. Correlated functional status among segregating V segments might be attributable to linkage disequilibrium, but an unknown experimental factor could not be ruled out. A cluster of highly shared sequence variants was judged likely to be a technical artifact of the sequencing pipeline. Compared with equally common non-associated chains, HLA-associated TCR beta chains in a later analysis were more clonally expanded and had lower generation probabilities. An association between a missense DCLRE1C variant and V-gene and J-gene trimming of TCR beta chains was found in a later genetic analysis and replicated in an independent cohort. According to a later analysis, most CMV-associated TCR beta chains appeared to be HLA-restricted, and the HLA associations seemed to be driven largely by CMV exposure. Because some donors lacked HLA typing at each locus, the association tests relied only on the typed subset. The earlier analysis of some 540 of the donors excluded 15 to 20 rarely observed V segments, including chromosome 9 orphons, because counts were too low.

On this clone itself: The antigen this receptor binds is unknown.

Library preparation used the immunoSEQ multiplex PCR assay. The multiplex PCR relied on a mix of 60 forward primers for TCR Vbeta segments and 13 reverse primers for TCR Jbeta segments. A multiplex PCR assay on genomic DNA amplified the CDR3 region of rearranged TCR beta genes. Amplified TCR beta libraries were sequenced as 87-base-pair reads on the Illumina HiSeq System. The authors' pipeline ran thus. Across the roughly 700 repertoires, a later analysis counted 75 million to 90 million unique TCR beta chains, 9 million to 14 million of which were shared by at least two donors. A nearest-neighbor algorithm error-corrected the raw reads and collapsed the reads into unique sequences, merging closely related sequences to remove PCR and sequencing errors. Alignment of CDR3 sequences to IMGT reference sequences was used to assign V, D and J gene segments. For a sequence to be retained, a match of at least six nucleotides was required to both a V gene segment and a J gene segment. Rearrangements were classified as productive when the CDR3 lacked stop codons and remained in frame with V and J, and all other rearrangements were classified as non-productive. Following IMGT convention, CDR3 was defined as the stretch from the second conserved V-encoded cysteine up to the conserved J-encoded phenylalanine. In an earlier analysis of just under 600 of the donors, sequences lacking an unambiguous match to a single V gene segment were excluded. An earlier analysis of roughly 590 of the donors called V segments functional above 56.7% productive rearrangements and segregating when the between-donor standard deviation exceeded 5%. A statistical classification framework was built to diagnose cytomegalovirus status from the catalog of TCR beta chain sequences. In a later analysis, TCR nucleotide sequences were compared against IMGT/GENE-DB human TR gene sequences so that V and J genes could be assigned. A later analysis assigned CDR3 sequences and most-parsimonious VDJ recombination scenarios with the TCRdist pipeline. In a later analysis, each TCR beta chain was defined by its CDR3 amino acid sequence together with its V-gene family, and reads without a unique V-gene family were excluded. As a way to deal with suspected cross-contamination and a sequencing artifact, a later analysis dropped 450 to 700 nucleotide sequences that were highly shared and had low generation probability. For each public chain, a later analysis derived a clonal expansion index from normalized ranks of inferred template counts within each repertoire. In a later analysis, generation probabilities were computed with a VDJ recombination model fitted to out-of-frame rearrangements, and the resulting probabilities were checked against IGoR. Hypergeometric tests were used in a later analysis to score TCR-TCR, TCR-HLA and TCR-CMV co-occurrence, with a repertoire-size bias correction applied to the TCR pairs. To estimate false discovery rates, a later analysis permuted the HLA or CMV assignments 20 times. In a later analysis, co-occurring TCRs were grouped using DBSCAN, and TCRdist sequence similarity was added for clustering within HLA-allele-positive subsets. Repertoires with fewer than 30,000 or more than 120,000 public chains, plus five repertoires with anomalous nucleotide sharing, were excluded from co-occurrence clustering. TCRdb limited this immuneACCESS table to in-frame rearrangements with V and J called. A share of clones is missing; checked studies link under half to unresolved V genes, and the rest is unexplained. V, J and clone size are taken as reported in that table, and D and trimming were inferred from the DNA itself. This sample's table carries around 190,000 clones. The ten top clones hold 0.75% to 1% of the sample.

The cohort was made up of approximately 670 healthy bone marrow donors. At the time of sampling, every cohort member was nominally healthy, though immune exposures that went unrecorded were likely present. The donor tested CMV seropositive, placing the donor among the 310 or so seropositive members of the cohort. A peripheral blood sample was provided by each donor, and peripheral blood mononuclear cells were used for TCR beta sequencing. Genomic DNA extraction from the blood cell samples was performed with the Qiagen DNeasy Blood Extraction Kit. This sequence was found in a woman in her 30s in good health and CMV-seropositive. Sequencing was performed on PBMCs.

The DNA is TGTGCCAGCAGCCCAGGGCCGGGACTCCTGAACACTGAAGCTTTCTTT. Its translation is CASSPGPGLLNTEAFF. The chain couples TRBV5-5 to TRBJ1-1; a weak D assignment points to TRBD1 (5 bases agree). The junction carries 16 bases between V and J, which are trimmed by 4 bases and 0 bases respectively. CDR1 SGHKS and CDR2 YYEKEE were looked up in the germline V gene (reference sequence). Spanning cysteine to phenylalanine, the CDR3 consists of 16 amino acids. The sequence is cut down to CDR3 DNA, 48 bases in frame from base 1.